The 14 T cell receptor beta chains given below trace back to one sample, sequenced in a study of cytotoxic CD8 clonotypes in ibrutinib-treated CLL. Generated by immunoSEQ multiplex PCR, the TCRdb table keeps only in-frame clones and is missing some. The sample yields roughly 160,000 clones, roughly 86% seen once. The specimen comprised PBMCs, sampled after 12 months of ibrutinib treatment. These receptors were taken from a human donor with chronic lymphocytic leukemia.

As to this clone: An end of the junction does not agree with germline; a read error may underlie this. V and J are TRBV15 and TRBJ2-3; D remains ambiguous. Germline V CDR1 and CDR2: LNHNV, YYDKDF (reference sequence). This CDR3 spans 13 amino acids. The CDR3 nucleotides are TGTGCCACCAGCAGAGATAGCACACATACGCAGTATTTT. Translated: CATSRDSTHTQYF.

The chain uses TRBV14 and TRBJ1-1; possible D gene TRBD1, 5 bases. This CDR3 spans 14 amino acids. Germline values: CDR1 SGHDN, CDR2 FVKESK. The V end lost 5 bases, the J end lost 3 bases, and 13 bases lay between the germline ends. DNA for the CDR3: TGTGCCAGCAGCTTGATGTCGGGGCACACTGAAGCTTTCTTT. Protein product: CASSLMSGHTEAFF.

The CDR3 DNA reads TGTGCCAGTAGTATACAGGGTGCGAACACTGAAGCTTTCTTT. Translation: CASSIQGANTEAFF. The V and J genes are TRBV19 and TRBJ1-1; maybe TRBD1 (5 bases). Germline values: CDR1 LNHDA, CDR2 SQIVND (reference sequence). This CDR3 spans 14 amino acids. Trimming left V 2 bases short and J 1 base short, with 8 bases between.

The chain couples TRBV15 to TRBJ2-6; tentatively, D is TRBD1 (6 bases). The CDR3 has 18 residues. CDR1 and CDR2 (germline): LNHNV, YYDKDF (reference sequence). Trimming pared 0 bases from V and 2 bases from J, leaving 14 bases between. The CDR3 coding sequence is TGTGCCACCAGCAGAGATTTGCTGGCAGGGGCTGGGGCCAACGTCCTGACTTTC. Translated, it gives CATSRDLLAGAGANVLTF.

The chain carries TRBV28 and TRBJ2-6, with 11 bases fitting TRBD1. Per the germline V gene, CDR1 is MDHEN and CDR2 is SYDVKM. The V segment lost 6 bases and the J segment 2 bases; nucleotides outside the gene matches: 9. CDR3 length: 18 residues. The CDR3 protein is CASSPATGQGAGANVLTF. The CDR3 DNA reads TGTGCCAGCAGCCCTGCCACGGGACAGGGGGCTGGGGCCAACGTCCTGACTTTC.

V gene TRBV4-2 combines with J gene TRBJ2-7; 8 bases line up with TRBD2. CDR3 length equals 15 residues. Germline V lookup: CDR1 LGHNA, CDR2 YNFKEQ. J gave up 6 bases and V 1 base, and 8 bases lay outside the gene matches. The CDR3 region has the DNA TGTGCCAGCAGCCAAGCGGGGGGGCAGCAAAGCGAGCAGTACTTC. This codes for CASSQAGGQQSEQYF.

This chain connects TRBV5-8 to TRBJ1-2, with D tentatively TRBD1 (6 bases). This CDR3 region has 14 residues. Germline V gene lookup returns CDR1 SGHTS and CDR2 YDEGEE. With 4 bases removed from V and 8 bases from J, the gap between germline ends came to 18 bases. In nucleotides, the CDR3 is TGTGCCAGCAGCCGCAATGGCGTTACAGGGGGCTACACCTTC. Translation: CASSRNGVTGGYTF.

V usage is TRBV13 and J usage is TRBJ1-4; D is uncertain. V lost 4 bases, J lost 4 bases, and 13 bases lay in between. Germline V gives CDR1 PRHDT, CDR2 FYEKMQ (reference sequence). CDR3 length: 15 amino acids. CDR3 loop: CASSSRKSSNEKLFF. The CDR3 DNA reads TGTGCCAGCAGCTCCCGGAAGAGCAGTAATGAAAAACTGTTTTTT.

The chain couples TRBV7-7 to TRBJ2-1; D gene uncertain. With 1 base removed from V and 4 bases from J, the gap between germline ends came to 5 bases. CDR3 length: 13 residues. Germline V lookup: CDR1 SSHAT, CDR2 FNYEAQ (reference sequence). CDR3 in DNA: TGTGCCAGCAGCTTAGGTCCGTACAATGAGCAGTTCTTC. This gives the protein CASSLGPYNEQFF.

V and J are TRBV12-5 and TRBJ1-1; D unclear. The V end lost 6 bases, the J end lost 7 bases, and 12 bases lay between the germline ends. Germline V CDR1 and CDR2: LGHNT, FRNRAP. The CDR3 consists of 12 residues. The chain's CDR3 is CASGYGAREAFF. In nucleotides, the CDR3 is TGTGCTAGTGGCTACGGAGCACGTGAAGCTTTCTTT.

This rearrangement joins TRBV19 to TRBJ2-3; D is unclear. Deletions cut 2 bases from V and 2 bases from J, with 14 bases between. Per germline, CDR1 LNHDA and CDR2 SQIVND (reference sequence). This CDR3 has 16 amino acids. CDR3 nucleotide sequence: TGTGCCAGTAGTATAAGAGGCAAATTGGTCACAGATACGCAGTATTTT. It translates to CASSIRGKLVTDTQYF. Combining the CDR3 with reference TRBV19 and TRBJ2-3 gives the whole variable domain DGGITQSPKYLFRKEGQNVTLSCEQNLNHDAMYWYRQDPGQGLRLIYYSQIVNDFQKGDIAEGYSVSREKKESFPLTVTSAQKNPTAFYLCASSIRGKLVTDTQYFGPGTRLTVL.

The chain has TRBV18 and TRBJ2-5, with D perhaps given as TRBD1 or TRBD2 (6 bases each). V dropped 5 bases and J dropped 0 bases, with 13 bases sitting between them. The germline CDR1 and CDR2 sequences are KGHSH and LQKENI. This CDR3 has 15 amino acids. The DNA for the CDR3 is TGTGCCAGCTCAATAACGGGGGCCCACCAAGAGACCCAGTACTTC. It codes for CASSITGAHQETQYF.

J is TRBJ1-2 and V is TRBV5-6, with D possibly TRBD1 on 6 matching bases. CDR3 size: 12 residues. In germline, CDR1 is SGHDT, CDR2 YYEEEE. Trimming cost V 5 bases and J 1 base, with 6 bases left between them. The chain's CDR3 is CASRDSNYGYTF. CDR3 coding DNA: TGTGCCAGCAGGGACAGTAACTATGGCTACACCTTC.

The chain carries TRBV4-3 and TRBJ2-7; 8 bases match TRBD2. The junction had 4 bases not matched to a gene; V was cut back by 1 base and J by 2 bases. This CDR3 is 15 amino acids long. CDR1 is LGHNA and CDR2 is YSLEER in the germline V gene. Here the CDR3 reads CASSQAPGGPYEQYF. CDR3 DNA sequence: TGCGCCAGCAGCCAAGCGCCGGGAGGGCCCTACGAGCAGTACTTC.